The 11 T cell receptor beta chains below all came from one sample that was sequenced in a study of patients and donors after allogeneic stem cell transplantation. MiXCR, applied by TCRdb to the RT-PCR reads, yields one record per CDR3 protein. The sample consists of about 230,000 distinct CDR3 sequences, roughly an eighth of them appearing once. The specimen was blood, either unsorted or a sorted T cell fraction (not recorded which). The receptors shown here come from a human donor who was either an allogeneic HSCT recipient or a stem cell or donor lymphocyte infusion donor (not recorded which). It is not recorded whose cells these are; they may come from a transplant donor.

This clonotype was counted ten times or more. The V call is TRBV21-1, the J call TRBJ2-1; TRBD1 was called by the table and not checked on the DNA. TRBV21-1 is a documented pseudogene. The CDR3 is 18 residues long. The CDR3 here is CASSKVSSLDDGYNEQFF. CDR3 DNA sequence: TGTGCCAGCAGCAAAGTGTCCAGTCTAGATGACGGATACAATGAGCAGTTCTTC.

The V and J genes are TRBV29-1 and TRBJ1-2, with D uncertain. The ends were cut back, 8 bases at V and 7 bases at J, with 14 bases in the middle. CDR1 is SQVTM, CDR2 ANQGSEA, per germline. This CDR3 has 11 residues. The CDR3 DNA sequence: TGCAGCACATCTCTGGGGTTTGGCTACACCTTC. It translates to CSTSLGFGYTF.

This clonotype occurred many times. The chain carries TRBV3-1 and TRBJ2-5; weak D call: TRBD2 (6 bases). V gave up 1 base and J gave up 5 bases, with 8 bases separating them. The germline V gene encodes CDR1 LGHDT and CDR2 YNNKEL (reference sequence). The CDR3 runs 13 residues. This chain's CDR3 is CASSQGLGETQYF. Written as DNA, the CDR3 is TGTGCCAGCAGCCAAGGACTAGGGGAGACCCAGTACTTC.

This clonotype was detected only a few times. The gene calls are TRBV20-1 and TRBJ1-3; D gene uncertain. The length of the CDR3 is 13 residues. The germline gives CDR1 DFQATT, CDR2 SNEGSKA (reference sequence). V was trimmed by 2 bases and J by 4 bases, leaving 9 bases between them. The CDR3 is CSARSESGNTIYF. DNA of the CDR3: TGCAGTGCTAGATCGGAGTCCGGAAACACCATATATTTT.

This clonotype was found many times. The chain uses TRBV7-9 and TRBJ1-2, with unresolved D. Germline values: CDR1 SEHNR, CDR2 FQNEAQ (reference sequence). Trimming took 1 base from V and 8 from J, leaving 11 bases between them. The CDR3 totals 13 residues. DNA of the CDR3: TGTGCCAGCAGCTTAGACAGTACTGGCGGCTACACCTTC. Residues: CASSLDSTGGYTF.

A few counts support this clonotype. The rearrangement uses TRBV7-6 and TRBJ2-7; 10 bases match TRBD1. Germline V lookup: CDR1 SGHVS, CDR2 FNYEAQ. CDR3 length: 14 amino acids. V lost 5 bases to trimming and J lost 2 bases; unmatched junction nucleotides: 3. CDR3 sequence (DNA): TGTGCCAGCAGCGGGACAGGGGTCACCTACGAGCAGTACTTC. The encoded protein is CASSGTGVTYEQYF.

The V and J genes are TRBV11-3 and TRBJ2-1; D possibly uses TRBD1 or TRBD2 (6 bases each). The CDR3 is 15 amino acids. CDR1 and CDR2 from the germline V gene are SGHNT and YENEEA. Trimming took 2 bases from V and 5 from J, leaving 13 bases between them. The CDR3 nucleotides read TGTGCCAGCAGCTTACGGGGGCCAACAGACAATGAGCAGTTCTTC. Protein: CASSLRGPTDNEQFF.

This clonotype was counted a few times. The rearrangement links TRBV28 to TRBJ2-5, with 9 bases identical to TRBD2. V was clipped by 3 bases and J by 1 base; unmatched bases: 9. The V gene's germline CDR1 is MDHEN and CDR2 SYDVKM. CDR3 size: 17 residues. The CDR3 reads CASSLWRLAEPQETQYF. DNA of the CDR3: TGTGCCAGCAGTTTGTGGCGACTAGCGGAACCCCAAGAGACCCAGTACTTC.

CDR3 coding DNA: TGTGCCTGGAGTGGGGATGGCAGGGGTCTACAGCCCCAGCATTTT. This gives the protein CAWSGDGRGLQPQHF. The genes are TRBV30 and TRBJ1-5; weak D call: TRBD1 (6 bases). Trimming removed 1 base from V and 7 bases from J, with 17 bases in between. Germline lookup yields CDR1 GTSNPN and CDR2 SVGIG (reference sequence). CDR3 length: 15 amino acids.

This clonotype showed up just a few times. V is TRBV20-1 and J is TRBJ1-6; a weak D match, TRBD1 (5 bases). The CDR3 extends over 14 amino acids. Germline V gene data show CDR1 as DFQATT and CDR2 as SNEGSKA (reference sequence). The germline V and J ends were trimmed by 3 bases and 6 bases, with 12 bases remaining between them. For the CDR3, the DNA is TGCAGTGCTAGGGGGGGACCGACTAATTCACCCCTCCACTTT. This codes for CSARGGPTNSPLHF.

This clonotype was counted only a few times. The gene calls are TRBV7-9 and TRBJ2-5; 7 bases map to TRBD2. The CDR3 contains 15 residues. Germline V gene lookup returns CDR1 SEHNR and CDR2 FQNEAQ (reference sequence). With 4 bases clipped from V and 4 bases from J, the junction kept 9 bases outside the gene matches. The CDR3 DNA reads TGTGCCAGCAGCTCGAATAGCGGGTCCGGAGAGACCCAGTACTTC. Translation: CASSSNSGSGETQYF.